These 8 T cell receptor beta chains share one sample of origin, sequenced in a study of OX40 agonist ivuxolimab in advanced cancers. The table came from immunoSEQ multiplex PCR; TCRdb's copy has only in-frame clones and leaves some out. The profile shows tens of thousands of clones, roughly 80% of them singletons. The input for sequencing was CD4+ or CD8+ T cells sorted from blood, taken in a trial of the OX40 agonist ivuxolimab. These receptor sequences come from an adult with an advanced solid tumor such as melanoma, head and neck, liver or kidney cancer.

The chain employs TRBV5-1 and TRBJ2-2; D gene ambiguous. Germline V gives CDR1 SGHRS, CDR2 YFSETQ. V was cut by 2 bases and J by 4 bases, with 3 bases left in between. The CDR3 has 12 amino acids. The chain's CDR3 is CASSFSTGELFF. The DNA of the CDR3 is TGCGCCAGCAGCTTTAGCACCGGGGAGCTGTTTTTT.

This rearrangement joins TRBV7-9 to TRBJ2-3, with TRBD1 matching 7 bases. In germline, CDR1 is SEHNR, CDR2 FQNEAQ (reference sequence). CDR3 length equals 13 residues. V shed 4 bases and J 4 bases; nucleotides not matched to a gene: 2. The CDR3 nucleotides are TGTGCCAGCAGCTCAAGGGGGCCAGATACGCAGTATTTT. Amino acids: CASSSRGPDTQYF.

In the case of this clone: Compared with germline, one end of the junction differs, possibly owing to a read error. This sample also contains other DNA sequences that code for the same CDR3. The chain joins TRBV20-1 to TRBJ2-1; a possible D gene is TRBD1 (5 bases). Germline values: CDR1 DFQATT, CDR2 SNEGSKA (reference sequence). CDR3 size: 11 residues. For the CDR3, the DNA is TGCAGCGCTAGGGGTGGGGATGAGCAGTTCTTC. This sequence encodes CSARGGDEQFF.

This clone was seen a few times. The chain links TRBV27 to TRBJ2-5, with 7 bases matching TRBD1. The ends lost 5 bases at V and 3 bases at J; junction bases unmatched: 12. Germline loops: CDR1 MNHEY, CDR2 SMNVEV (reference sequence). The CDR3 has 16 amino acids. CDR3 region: CASSTPSRDSKETQYF. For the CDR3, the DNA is TGTGCCAGCAGTACCCCCTCCCGGGACAGCAAAGAGACCCAGTACTTC.

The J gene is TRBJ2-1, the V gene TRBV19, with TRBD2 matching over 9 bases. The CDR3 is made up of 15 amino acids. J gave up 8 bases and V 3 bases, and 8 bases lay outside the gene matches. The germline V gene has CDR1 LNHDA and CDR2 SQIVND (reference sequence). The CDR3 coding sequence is TGTGCCAGTAGTATTAGAGCGGGGGGTCAGGATGAGCAGTTCTTC. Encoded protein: CASSIRAGGQDEQFF.

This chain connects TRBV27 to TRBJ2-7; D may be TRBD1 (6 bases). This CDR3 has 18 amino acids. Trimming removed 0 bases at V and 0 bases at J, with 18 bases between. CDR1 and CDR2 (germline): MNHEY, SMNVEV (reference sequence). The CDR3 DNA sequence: TGTGCCAGCAGTTTATCAGGTCCCCGACAGGCCCACTCCTACGAGCAGTACTTC. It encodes CASSLSGPRQAHSYEQYF.

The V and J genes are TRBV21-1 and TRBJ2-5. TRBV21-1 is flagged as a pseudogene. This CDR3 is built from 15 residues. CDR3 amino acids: CASSKEVGGEETQYF. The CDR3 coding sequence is TGTGCCAGCAGCAAAGAGGTTGGGGGAGAAGAGACCCAGTACTTC.

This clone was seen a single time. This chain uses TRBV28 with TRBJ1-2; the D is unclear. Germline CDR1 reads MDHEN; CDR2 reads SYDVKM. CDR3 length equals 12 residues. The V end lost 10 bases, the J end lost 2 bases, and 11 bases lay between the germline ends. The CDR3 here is CAIMTANYGYTF. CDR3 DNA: TGTGCCATCATGACGGCAAACTATGGCTACACCTTC.